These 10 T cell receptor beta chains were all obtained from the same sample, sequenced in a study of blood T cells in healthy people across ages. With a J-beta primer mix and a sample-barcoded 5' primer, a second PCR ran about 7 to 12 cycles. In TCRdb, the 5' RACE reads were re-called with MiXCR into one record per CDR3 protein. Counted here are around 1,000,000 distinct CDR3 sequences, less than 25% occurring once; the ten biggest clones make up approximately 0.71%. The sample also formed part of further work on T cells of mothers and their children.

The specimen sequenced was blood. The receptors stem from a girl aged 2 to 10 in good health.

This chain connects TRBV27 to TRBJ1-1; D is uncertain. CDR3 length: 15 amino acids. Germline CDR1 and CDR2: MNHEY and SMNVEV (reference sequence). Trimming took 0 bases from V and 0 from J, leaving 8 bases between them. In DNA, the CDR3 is TGTGCCAGCAGTTTATCGCTAGATTTGAACACTGAAGCTTTCTTT. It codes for CASSLSLDLNTEAFF.

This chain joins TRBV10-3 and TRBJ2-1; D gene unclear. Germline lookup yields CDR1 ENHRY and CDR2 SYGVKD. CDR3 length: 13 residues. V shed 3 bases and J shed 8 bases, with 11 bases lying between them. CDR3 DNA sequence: TGTGCCATCAGTGACAGGAGTAACGATGAGCAGTTCTTC. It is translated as CAISDRSNDEQFF.

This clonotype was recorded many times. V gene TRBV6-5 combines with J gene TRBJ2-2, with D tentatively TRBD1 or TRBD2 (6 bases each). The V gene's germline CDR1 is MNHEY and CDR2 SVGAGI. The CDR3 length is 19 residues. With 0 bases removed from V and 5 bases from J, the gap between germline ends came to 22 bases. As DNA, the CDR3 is TGTGCCAGCAGTTACTCGTCCCGGGGGCCCACTACAAGGACCGGGGAGCTGTTTTTT. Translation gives CASSYSSRGPTTRTGELFF.

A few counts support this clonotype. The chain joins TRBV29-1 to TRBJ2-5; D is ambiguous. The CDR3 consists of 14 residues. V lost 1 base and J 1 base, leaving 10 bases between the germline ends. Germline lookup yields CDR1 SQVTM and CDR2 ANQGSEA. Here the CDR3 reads CSVEGWSGQETQYF. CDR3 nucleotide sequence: TGCAGCGTTGAAGGATGGTCAGGCCAAGAGACCCAGTACTTC.

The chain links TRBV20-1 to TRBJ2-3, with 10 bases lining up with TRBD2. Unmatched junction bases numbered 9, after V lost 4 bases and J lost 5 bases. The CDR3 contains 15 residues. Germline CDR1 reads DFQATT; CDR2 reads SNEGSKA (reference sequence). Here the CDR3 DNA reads TGCAGTGCTACTCTAGCGGGAGAGTCACAAGATACGCAGTATTTT. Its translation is CSATLAGESQDTQYF.

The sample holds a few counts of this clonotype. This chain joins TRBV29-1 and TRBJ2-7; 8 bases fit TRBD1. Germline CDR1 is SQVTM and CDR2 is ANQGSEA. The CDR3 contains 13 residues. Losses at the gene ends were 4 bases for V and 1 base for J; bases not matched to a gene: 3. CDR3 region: CSVGTGRSYEQYF. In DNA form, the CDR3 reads TGCAGCGTTGGGACAGGGAGATCCTACGAGCAGTACTTC.

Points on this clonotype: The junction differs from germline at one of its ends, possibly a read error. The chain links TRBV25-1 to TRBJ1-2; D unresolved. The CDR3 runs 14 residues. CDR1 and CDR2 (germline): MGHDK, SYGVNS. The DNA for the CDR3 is TGTGCCAACAGTGAGGCCACCGCTAACTATGGCTACACCTTC. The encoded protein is CANSEATANYGYTF.

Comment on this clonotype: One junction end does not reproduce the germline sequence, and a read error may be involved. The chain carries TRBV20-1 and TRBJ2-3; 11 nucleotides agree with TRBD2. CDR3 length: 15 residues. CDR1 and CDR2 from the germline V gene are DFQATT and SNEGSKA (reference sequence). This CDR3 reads CSATLPSGRTGTQYF. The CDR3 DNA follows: TGCAGTGCTACTCTTCCTAGCGGGAGGACAGGTACGCAGTATTTT.

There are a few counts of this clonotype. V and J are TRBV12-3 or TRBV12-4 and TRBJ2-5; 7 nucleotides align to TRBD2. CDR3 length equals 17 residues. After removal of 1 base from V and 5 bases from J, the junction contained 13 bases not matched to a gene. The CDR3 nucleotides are TGTGCCAGCAGTTTAGTCCTCGCCGGGGGAGGGATGGAGACCCAGTACTTC. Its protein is CASSLVLAGGGMETQYF.

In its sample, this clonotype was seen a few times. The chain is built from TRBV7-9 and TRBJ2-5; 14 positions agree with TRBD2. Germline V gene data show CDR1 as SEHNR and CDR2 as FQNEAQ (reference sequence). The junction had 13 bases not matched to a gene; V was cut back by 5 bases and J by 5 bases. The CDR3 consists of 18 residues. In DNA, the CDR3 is TGTGCCAGCAGCCCAGACCGGACTAGCGGGAGGATTATGGAGACCCAGTACTTC. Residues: CASSPDRTSGRIMETQYF.